These 21 T cell receptor beta chains came from one sample sequenced in a study of blood T cell repertoires in COVID-19. Assay: immunoSEQ multiplex PCR; the TCRdb copy retains only in-frame clones and omits some. The repertoire holds approximately 250,000 clones, about 90% seen once, with roughly a tenth in the top ten. Specimen: peripheral blood. The receptors come from a woman aged 70-85 years with COVID-19, enrolled during active disease.

This clone occurred once. V and J are TRBV10-3 and TRBJ1-5, with unresolved D. There are 13 residues in the CDR3. Germline V gene data show CDR1 as ENHRY and CDR2 as SYGVKD. Trimming pared 5 bases from V and 6 bases from J, leaving 11 bases between. The CDR3 reads CAISLEGVQPQHF. Here the CDR3 DNA reads TGTGCCATCAGTTTGGAAGGAGTTCAGCCCCAGCATTTT.

The chain recombines TRBV18 with TRBJ2-7, with 10 bases aligning to TRBD1. There are 14 residues in the CDR3. Germline lookup yields CDR1 KGHSH and CDR2 LQKENI. J was trimmed by 2 bases and V by 3 bases; bases with no gene match: 1. The CDR3 spells CASSPGTGAYEQYF. In DNA, the CDR3 is TGTGCCAGCTCACCCGGGACAGGGGCCTACGAGCAGTACTTC.

The genes are TRBV30 and TRBJ2-3; tentative D call: TRBD2 (6 bases). The CDR3 consists of 12 residues. Germline V gene data show CDR1 as GTSNPN and CDR2 as SVGIG (reference sequence). CDR3 coding DNA: TGTGGTATTGCTAGCGACACAGATACGCAGTATTTT. This sequence encodes CGIASDTDTQYF.

With respect to this clone: Additional DNA sequences in this sample encode the identical CDR3. The chain has TRBV4-3 and TRBJ1-5; the D is unclear. With 0 bases removed from V and 3 bases from J, the gap between germline ends came to 3 bases. This CDR3 contains 13 residues. The germline gives CDR1 LGHNA, CDR2 YSLEER. CDR3 amino acids: CASSQDNNQPQHF. The CDR3 region has the DNA TGCGCCAGCAGCCAAGACAACAATCAGCCCCAGCATTTT.

The rearrangement uses TRBV28 and TRBJ2-7, with D unresolved. Germline loops: CDR1 MDHEN, CDR2 SYDVKM. The CDR3 has 13 amino acids. The V end was cut by 5 bases, the J end by 2 bases, with 10 bases between. The CDR3 sequence: CASSESTTYEQYF. The CDR3 DNA is TGTGCCAGCAGTGAATCTACCACCTACGAGCAGTACTTC.

This clone was seen a single time. The gene calls are TRBV28 and TRBJ2-1; the match to TRBD1 covers 8 bases. The CDR3 is 14 amino acids. The germline gives CDR1 MDHEN, CDR2 SYDVKM. Unmatched junction bases numbered 6, after V lost 2 bases and J lost 9 bases. As DNA, the CDR3 is TGTGCCAGCAGTTTACAACAGGGGGTAAGTGAGCAGTTCTTC. Translating gives CASSLQQGVSEQFF.

This chain joins TRBV19 and TRBJ2-7; 9 bases line up with TRBD1. V trimming: 0 bases; J trimming: 5 bases; junction bases outside the gene matches: 5. Germline V gene lookup returns CDR1 LNHDA and CDR2 SQIVND (reference sequence). The CDR3 consists of 15 residues. Here the CDR3 DNA reads TGTGCCAGTAGTATAGATCGGACAGGGGCTCACGAGCAGTACTTC. Its translation: CASSIDRTGAHEQYF.

The V gene is TRBV6-6, the J gene TRBJ1-2, with TRBD1 as a possible D gene (6 bases). Germline CDR1 reads MNHNY; CDR2 reads SVGAGI (reference sequence). V lost 4 bases to trimming and J lost 8 bases, with 17 bases between them. The CDR3 spans 14 residues. CDR3 coding DNA: TGTGCCAGCAGTTGGCTTACAGGGTCCTTAGGCTACACCTTC. This sequence encodes CASSWLTGSLGYTF.

The rearrangement joins TRBV28 to TRBJ2-5; D gene unclear. The CDR3 is 11 residues long. Germline CDR1 reads MDHEN; CDR2 reads SYDVKM. The V end lost 7 bases, the J end lost 4 bases, and 7 bases lay between the germline ends. The CDR3 DNA reads TGTGCCAGCATAAGTAGAGAGACCCAGTACTTC. Encoded protein: CASISRETQYF.

J is TRBJ1-1 and V is TRBV3-1 (or the pseudogene TRBV3-2); TRBD1 is a possible D gene (5 bases). Germline V gene data show CDR1 as LGHDT and CDR2 as YNNKEL (reference sequence). Trimming took off 1 base at V and 1 base at J, with 10 bases between the two ends. The CDR3 spans 15 residues. The CDR3 protein is CASSQAGGENTEAFF. The CDR3 DNA is TGTGCCAGCAGCCAAGCGGGGGGGGAGAACACTGAAGCTTTCTTT.

This chain joins TRBV20-1 and TRBJ2-7; D uncertain. V gave up 3 bases and J gave up 7 bases, with 16 bases separating them. Germline V gene sequence: CDR1 DFQATT, CDR2 SNEGSKA (reference sequence). CDR3 length equals 13 residues. The CDR3 DNA sequence: TGCAGTGCTAGTCGACAAAGGCTTGGGGAGCAGTACTTC. Its protein product is CSASRQRLGEQYF.

The chain couples TRBV18 to TRBJ2-2; no reliable D call. Trimming stripped 3 bases from V and 6 bases from J, with 14 bases between. Germline CDR1 and CDR2: KGHSH and LQKENI. This CDR3 is built from 15 residues. The CDR3 reads CASSPVVIGSGELFF. CDR3 nucleotides: TGTGCCAGCTCACCGGTGGTTATCGGGTCCGGGGAGCTGTTTTTT.

This rearrangement joins TRBV5-8 to TRBJ1-1; D remains unclear. The germline V and J ends were trimmed by 4 bases and 8 bases, with 9 bases remaining between them. The CDR3 covers 11 residues. Germline V CDR1 and CDR2: SGHTS, YDEGEE. In DNA form, the CDR3 reads TGTGCCAGCAGCCCGGGGAGGGAAGCTTTCTTT. Amino acid sequence: CASSPGREAFF.

The V and J genes are TRBV18 and TRBJ2-5, with a weak D call TRBD1 (6 bases). V was shortened by 0 bases and J by 4 bases, with 12 bases between the two germline ends. The CDR3 loop spans 15 amino acids. The germline gives CDR1 KGHSH, CDR2 LQKENI. The CDR3 nucleotides read TGTGCCAGCTCACCACCACAGGGAGTCGGAGAGACCCAGTACTTC. It specifies CASSPPQGVGETQYF.

V and J are TRBV15 and TRBJ2-1; TRBD2 is a possible D gene (5 bases). Germline V gene sequence: CDR1 LNHNV, CDR2 YYDKDF (reference sequence). V was shortened by 0 bases and J by 4 bases, with 7 bases between the two germline ends. The CDR3 length is 14 residues. The CDR3 DNA follows: TGTGCCACCAGCAGAGACCAGCGGTACAATGAGCAGTTCTTC. This codes for CATSRDQRYNEQFF.

Only one count was recorded for this clone. The rearrangement links TRBV30 to TRBJ2-2, with D hard to call. Germline values: CDR1 GTSNPN, CDR2 SVGIG (reference sequence). The CDR3 totals 14 residues. The ends were cut back, 1 base at V and 7 bases at J, with 13 bases in the middle. This chain's CDR3 is CAWSGTVTFGELFF. The CDR3 DNA reads as TGTGCCTGGAGTGGAACAGTGACCTTCGGGGAGCTGTTTTTT.

The rearrangement uses TRBV7-3 and TRBJ2-7; 7 bases agree with TRBD2. The germline V gene encodes CDR1 SGHTA and CDR2 FQGTGA. The CDR3 has 14 residues. V lost 4 bases and J lost 6; bases outside the gene matches: 9. CDR3 sequence reads: CASSSAASGGEQYF. In nucleotides, the CDR3 is TGTGCCAGCAGCTCCGCCGCATCGGGGGGCGAGCAGTACTTC.

This rearrangement joins TRBV5-5 to TRBJ2-5; TRBD2 is a possible D gene (5 bases). CDR3 length: 14 amino acids. The germline CDR1 and CDR2 sequences are SGHKS and YYEKEE (reference sequence). The ends were cut back, 0 bases at V and 2 bases at J, with 8 bases in the middle. CDR3 region: CASSLDPGQETQYF. The CDR3 nucleotides are TGTGCCAGCAGCTTGGATCCGGGGCAAGAGACCCAGTACTTC.

V usage is TRBV18 and J usage is TRBJ2-7; no reliable D call. Germline CDR1 and CDR2: KGHSH and LQKENI. The CDR3 spans 12 residues. Deletions cut 3 bases from V and 2 bases from J, with 5 bases between. The CDR3 DNA reads as TGTGCCAGCTCACCTAGCCCCTACGAGCAGTACTTC. Its protein product is CASSPSPYEQYF.

The chain joins TRBV7-9 to TRBJ2-1, with D possibly matching TRBD2 (6 bases). Germline V lookup: CDR1 SEHNR, CDR2 FQNEAQ (reference sequence). This CDR3 has 15 residues. The ends were cut back, 8 bases at V and 5 bases at J, with 19 bases in the middle. Here the CDR3 reads CASLLWGEANNEQFF. The CDR3 nucleotides read TGTGCCAGCCTCCTATGGGGGGAGGCAAACAATGAGCAGTTCTTC.

The J gene is TRBJ2-3, the V gene TRBV5-4; a possible D gene is TRBD2 (6 bases). CDR1 SGHNT and CDR2 YYREEE come from the germline V gene (reference sequence). The CDR3 runs to 15 residues. V was pared by 2 bases and J by 0 bases, with 10 bases between. This CDR3 is CASSFLSGSTDTQYF. In DNA form, the CDR3 reads TGTGCCAGCAGCTTTTTGAGCGGGAGCACAGATACGCAGTATTTT.